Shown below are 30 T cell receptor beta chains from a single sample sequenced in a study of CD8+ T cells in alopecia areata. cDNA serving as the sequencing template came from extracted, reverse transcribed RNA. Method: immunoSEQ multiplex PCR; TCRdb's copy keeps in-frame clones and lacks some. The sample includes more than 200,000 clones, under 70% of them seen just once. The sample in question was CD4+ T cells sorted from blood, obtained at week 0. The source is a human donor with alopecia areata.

The CDR3: CASSSSNNQPQHF. The CDR3 DNA follows: TGTGCCAGCAGCTCAAGTAACAATCAGCCCCAGCATTTT. This chain joins TRBV2 and TRBJ1-5; D gene ambiguous. Germline CDR1 SNHLY, CDR2 FYNNEI. V lost 6 bases and J 3 bases, leaving 9 bases between the germline ends. This CDR3 comprises 13 residues.

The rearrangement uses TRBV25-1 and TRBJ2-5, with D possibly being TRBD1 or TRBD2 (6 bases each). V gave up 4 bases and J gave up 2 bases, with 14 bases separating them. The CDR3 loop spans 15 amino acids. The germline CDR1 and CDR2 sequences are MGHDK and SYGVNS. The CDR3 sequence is CASSGARGRQETQYF. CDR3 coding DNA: TGTGCCAGCAGTGGCGCTCGGGGGCGGCAAGAGACCCAGTACTTC.

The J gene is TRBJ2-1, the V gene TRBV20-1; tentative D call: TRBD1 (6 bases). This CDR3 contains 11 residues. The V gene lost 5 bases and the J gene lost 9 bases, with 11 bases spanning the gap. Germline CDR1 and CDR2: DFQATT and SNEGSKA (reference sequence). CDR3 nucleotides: TGCAGTGCTGTCCGGACAGCTGAGCAGTTCTTC. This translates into CSAVRTAEQFF.

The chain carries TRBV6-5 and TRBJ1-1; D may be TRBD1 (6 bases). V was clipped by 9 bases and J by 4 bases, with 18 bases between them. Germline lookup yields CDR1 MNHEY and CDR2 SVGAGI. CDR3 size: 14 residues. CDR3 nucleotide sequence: TGTGCCAGTAAAACAGGGTTTCGGAGCACTGAAGCTTTCTTT. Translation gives CASKTGFRSTEAFF.

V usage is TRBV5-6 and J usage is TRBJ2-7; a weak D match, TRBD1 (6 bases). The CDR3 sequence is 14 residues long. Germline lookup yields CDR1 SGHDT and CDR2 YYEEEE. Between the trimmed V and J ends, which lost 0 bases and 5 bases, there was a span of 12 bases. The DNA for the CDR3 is TGTGCCAGCAGCTTGGTAGCAGGGGCCCACGAGCAGTACTTC. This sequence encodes CASSLVAGAHEQYF.

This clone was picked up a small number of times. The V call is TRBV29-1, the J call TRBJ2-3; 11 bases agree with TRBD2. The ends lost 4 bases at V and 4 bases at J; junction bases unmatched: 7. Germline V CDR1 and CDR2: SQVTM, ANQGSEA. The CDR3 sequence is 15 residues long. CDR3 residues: CSVVPSGGPADTQYF. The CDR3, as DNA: TGCAGCGTTGTCCCTAGCGGGGGGCCCGCAGATACGCAGTATTTT.

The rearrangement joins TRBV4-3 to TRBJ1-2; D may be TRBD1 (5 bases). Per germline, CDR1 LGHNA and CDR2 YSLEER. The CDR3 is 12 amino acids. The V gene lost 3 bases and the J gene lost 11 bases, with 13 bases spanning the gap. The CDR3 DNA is TGCGCCAGCAGCCAGGCCGGGACCGCGTACACCTTC. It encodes CASSQAGTAYTF.

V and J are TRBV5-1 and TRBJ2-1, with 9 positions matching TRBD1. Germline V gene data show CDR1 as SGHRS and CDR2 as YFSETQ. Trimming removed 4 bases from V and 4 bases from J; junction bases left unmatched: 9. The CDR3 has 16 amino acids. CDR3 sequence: CASSQTGTGRYNEQFF. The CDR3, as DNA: TGCGCCAGCAGCCAAACCGGGACAGGGCGGTACAATGAGCAGTTCTTC.

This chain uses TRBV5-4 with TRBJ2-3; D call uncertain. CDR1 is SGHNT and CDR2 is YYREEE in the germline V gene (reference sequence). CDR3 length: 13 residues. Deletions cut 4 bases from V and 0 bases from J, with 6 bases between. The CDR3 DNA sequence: TGTGCCAGCAGCAAAGACAGCACAGATACGCAGTATTTT. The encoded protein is CASSKDSTDTQYF.

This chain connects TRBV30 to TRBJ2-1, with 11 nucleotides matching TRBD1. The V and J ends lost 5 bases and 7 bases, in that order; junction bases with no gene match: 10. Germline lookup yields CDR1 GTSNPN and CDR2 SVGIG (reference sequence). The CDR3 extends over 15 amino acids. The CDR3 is CAWDTGQGVRNEQFF. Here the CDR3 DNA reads TGTGCCTGGGACACGGGACAGGGGGTTAGGAATGAGCAGTTCTTC.

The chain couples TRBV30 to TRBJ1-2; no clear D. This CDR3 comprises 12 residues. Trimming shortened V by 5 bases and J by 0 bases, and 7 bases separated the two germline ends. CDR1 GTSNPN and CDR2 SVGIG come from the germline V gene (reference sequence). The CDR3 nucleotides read TGTGCCTGGGGTGGAACTAACTATGGCTACACCTTC. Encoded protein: CAWGGTNYGYTF.

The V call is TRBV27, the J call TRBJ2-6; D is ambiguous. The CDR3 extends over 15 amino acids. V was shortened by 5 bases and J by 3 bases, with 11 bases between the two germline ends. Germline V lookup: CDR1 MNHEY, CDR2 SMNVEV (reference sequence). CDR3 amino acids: CASSQEGLGANVLTF. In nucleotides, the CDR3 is TGTGCCAGCAGTCAAGAAGGGCTTGGGGCCAACGTCCTGACTTTC.

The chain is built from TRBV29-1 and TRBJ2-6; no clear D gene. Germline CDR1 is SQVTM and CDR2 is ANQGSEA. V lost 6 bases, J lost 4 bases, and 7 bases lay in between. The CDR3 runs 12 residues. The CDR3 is CSVFDGANVLTF. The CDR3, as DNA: TGCAGCGTCTTTGACGGGGCCAACGTCCTGACTTTC. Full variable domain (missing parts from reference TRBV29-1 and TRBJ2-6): SAVISQKPSRDICQRGTSLTIQCQVDSQVTMMFWYRQQPGQSLTLIATANQGSEATYESGFVIDKFPISRPNLTFSTLTVSNMSPEDSSIYLCSVFDGANVLTFGAGSRLTVL.

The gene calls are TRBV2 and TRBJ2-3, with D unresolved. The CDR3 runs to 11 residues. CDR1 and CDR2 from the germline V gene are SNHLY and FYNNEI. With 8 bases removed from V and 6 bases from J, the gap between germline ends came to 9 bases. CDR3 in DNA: TGTGCCAGCTCCCCTAGGGATACGCAGTATTTT. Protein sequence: CASSPRDTQYF.

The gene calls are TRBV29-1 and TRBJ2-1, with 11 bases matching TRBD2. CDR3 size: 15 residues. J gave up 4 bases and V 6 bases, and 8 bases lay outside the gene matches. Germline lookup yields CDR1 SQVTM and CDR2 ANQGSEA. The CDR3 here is CSVSGGLAEYNEQFF. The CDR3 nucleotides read TGCAGCGTCTCTGGGGGACTAGCGGAGTACAATGAGCAGTTCTTC.

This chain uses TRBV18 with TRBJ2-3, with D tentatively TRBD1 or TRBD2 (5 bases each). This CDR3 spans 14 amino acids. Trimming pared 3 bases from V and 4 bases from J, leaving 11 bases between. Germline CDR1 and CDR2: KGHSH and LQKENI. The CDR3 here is CASSPAGRSDTQYF. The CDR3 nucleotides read TGTGCCAGCTCACCCGCAGGGAGATCAGATACGCAGTATTTT.

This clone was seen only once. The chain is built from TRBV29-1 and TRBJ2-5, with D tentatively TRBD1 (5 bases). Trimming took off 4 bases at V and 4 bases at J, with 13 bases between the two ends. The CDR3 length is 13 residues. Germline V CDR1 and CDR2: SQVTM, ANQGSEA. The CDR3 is CSVGVGQGETQYF. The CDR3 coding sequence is TGCAGCGTTGGGGTTGGGCAGGGAGAGACCCAGTACTTC. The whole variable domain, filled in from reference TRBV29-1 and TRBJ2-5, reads SAVISQKPSRDICQRGTSLTIQCQVDSQVTMMFWYRQQPGQSLTLIATANQGSEATYESGFVIDKFPISRPNLTFSTLTVSNMSPEDSSIYLCSVGVGQGETQYFGPGTRLLVL.

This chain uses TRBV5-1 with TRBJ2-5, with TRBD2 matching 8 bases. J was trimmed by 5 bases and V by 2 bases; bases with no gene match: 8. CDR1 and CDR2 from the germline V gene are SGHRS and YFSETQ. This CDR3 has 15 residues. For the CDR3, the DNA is TGCGCCAGCAGCTTATACGGGACTAGTGATGAGACCCAGTACTTC. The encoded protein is CASSLYGTSDETQYF.

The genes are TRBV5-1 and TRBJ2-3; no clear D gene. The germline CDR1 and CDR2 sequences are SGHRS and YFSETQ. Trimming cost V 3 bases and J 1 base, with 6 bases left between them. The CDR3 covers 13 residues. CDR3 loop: CASSWKRTDTQYF. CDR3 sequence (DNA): TGCGCCAGCAGCTGGAAACGCACAGATACGCAGTATTTT.

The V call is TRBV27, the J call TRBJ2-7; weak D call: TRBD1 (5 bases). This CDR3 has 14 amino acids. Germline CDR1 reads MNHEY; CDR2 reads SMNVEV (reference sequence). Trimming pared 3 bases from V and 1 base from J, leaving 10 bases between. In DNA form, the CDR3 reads TGTGCCAGCAGTTTGACAGACCAGTCCTACGAGCAGTACTTC. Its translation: CASSLTDQSYEQYF.

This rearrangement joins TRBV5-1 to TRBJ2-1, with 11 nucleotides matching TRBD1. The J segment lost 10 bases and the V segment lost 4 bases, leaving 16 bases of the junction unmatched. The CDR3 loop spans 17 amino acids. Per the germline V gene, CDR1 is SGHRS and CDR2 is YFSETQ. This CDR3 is CASSLGRTGGPLGEQFF. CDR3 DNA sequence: TGCGCCAGCAGCCTGGGTCGGACAGGGGGCCCCCTCGGGGAGCAGTTCTTC.

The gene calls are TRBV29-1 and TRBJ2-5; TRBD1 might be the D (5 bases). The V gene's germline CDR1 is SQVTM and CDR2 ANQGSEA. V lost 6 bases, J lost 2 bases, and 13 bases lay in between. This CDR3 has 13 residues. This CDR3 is CSVATGDQETQYF. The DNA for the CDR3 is TGCAGCGTCGCTACAGGAGATCAAGAGACCCAGTACTTC.

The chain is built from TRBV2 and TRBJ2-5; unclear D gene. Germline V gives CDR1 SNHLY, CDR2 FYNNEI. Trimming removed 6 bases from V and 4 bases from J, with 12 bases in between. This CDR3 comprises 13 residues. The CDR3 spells CASSHLLRETQYF. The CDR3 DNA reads TGTGCCAGCAGCCACCTCCTTCGAGAGACCCAGTACTTC.

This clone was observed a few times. The CDR3 loop reads CASGVGRGYDIQYF. The CDR3 DNA follows: TGTGCCAGCGGAGTCGGCAGGGGCTACGACATTCAGTACTTC. The chain uses TRBV6-1 and TRBJ2-4; tentative D call: TRBD1 (6 bases). Germline V gives CDR1 MNHNS, CDR2 SASEGT. V shed 8 bases and J shed 8 bases, with 19 bases lying between them. This CDR3 is built from 14 residues.

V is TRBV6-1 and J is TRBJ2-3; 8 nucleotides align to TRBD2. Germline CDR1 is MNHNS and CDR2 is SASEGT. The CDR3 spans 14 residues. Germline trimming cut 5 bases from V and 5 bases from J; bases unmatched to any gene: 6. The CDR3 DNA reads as TGTGCCAGCAGTCCGGGACTAGGACGAGATACGCAGTATTTT. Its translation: CASSPGLGRDTQYF.

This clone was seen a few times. The CDR3: CSVGHRVGYGYTF. The CDR3 DNA is TGCAGCGTTGGACACAGGGTGGGCTATGGCTACACCTTC. V gene TRBV29-1 combines with J gene TRBJ1-2, with D possibly TRBD1 on 6 matching bases. V was clipped by 4 bases and J by 4 bases, with 13 bases between them. This CDR3 region has 13 residues. From germline, CDR1 is SQVTM and CDR2 ANQGSEA.

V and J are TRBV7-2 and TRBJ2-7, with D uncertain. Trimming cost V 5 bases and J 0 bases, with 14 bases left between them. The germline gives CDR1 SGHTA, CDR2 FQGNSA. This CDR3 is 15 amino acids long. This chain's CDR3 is CASSPKGSVSYEQYF. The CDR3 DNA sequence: TGTGCCAGCAGCCCAAAGGGCAGTGTCTCCTACGAGCAGTACTTC.

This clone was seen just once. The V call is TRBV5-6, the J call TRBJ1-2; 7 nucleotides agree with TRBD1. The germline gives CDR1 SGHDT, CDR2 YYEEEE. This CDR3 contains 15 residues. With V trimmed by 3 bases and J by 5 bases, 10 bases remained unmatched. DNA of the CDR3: TGTGCCAGCAGCTCGCCGACTACAGGGGCTTATGGCTACACCTTC. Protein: CASSSPTTGAYGYTF.

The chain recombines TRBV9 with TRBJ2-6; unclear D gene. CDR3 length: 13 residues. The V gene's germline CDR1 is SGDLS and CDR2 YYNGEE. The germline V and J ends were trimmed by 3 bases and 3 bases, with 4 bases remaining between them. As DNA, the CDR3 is TGTGCCAGCAGCGACGTTGGGGCCAACGTCCTGACTTTC. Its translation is CASSDVGANVLTF.

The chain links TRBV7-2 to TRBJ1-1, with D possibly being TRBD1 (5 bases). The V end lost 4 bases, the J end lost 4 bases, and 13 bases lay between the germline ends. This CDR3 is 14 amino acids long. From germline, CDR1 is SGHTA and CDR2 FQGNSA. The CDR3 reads CASSSGRLSTEAFF. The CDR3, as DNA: TGTGCCAGCAGCTCAGGGAGATTATCCACTGAAGCTTTCTTT.